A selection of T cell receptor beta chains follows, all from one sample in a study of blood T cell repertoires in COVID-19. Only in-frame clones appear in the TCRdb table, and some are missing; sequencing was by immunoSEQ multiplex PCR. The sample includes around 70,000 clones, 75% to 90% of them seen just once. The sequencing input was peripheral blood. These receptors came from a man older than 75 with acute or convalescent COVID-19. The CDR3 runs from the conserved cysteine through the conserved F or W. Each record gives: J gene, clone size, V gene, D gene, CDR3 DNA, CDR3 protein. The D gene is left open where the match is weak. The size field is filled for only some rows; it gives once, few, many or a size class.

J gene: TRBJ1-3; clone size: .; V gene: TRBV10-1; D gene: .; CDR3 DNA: TGCGCCAGCAATCCAGGCTCTGGAAACACCATATATTTT; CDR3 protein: CASNPGSGNTIYF
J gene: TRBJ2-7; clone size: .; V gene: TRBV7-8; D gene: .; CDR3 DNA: TGTGCCAGCAGCTCTAGACTAGAGATATCATCCGAGCAGTACTTC; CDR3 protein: CASSSRLEISSEQYF
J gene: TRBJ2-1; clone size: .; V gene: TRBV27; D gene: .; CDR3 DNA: TGTGCCAGCAGTTCCGCACTGGAGCAGTTCTTC; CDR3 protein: CASSSALEQFF
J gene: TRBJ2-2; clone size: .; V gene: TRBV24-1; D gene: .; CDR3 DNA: TGTGCCACCAGTGCCGCGGAGACCAACACCGGGGAGCTGTTTTTT; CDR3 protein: CATSAAETNTGELFF
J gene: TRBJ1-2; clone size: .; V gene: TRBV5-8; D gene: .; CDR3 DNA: TGTGCCAGCAGCTCGACAGATAACTATGGCTACACCTTC; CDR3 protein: CASSSTDNYGYTF
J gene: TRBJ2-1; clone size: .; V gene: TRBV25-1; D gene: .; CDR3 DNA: TGTGCCAGCAGTGGGAGGGGCAGGAACAATGAGCAGTTCTTC; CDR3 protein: CASSGRGRNNEQFF
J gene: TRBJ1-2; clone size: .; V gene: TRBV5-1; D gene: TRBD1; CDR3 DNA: TGCGCCAGCAGCAGCACAGGGGGCGGCTATGGCTACACCTTC; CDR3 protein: CASSSTGGGYGYTF
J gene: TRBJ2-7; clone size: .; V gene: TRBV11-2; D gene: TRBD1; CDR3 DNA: TGTGCCAGCAGCTTAACAGGGGGGTACGAGCAGTACTTC; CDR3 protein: CASSLTGGYEQYF
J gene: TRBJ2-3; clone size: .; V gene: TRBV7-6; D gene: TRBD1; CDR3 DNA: TGTGCCAGCAGCTTAGTCAGGGGGACAGATACGCAGTATTTT; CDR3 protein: CASSLVRGTDTQYF
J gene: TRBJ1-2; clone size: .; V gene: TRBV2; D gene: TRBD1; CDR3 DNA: TGTGCCAGCAGTCCAGGGGGAATCTATGGCTACACCTTC; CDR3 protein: CASSPGGIYGYTF
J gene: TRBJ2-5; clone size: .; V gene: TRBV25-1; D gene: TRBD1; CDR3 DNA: TGTGCCAGCAGTGAATTAACAGGGGGTGTCCAAGAGACCCAGTACTTC; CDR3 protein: CASSELTGGVQETQYF
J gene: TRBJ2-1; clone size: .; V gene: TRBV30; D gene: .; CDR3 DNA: TGTGCCTGGAGTGCCCCGGACAGCTACAATGAGCAGTTCTTC; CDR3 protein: CAWSAPDSYNEQFF
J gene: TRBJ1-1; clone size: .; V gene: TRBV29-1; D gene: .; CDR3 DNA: TGCAGCGTCGACAGTAGCACTGAAGCTTTCTTT; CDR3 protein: CSVDSSTEAFF
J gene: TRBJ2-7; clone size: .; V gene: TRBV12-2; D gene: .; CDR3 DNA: TGTGCAAGTCGCCTACGGGACAGTTATGTCTACGAGCAGTACTTC; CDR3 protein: CASRLRDSYVYEQYF
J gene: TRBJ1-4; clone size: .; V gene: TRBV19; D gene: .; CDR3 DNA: TGTGCCAGTAGTATACAGGGCCTTAATGAAAAACTGTTTTTT; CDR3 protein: CASSIQGLNEKLFF
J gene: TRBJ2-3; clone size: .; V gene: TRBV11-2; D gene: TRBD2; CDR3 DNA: TGTGCCAGCAGCTTAGCGGGAGGGTACACAGATACGCAGTATTTT; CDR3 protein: CASSLAGGYTDTQYF
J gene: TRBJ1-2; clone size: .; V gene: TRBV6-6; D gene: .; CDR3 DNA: TGTGCCAGCAGCCAGGGGCTCAAGGGCTACACCTTC; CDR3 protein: CASSQGLKGYTF
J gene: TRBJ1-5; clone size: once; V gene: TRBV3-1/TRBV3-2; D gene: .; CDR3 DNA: TGTGCCAGCAGCCAAGTTGGGGGGAACCAGCCCCAGCATTTT; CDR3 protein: CASSQVGGNQPQHF
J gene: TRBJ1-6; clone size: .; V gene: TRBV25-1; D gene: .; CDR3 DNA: TGTGCCAGCACGGCAGGGTCTAATTCACCCCTCCACTTT; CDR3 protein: CASTAGSNSPLHF
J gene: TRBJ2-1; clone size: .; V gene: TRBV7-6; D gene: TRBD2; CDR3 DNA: TGTGCCAGCAGTTCCCCTAGCGGGACAAACAATGAGCAGTTCTTC; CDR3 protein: CASSSPSGTNNEQFF
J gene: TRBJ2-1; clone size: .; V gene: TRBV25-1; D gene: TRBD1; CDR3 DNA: TGTGCCAGCAGTGAGGGACAGGCCTCCTACAATGAGCAGTTCTTC; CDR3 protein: CASSEGQASYNEQFF
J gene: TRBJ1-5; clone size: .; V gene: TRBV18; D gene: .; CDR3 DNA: TGTGCCAGCTCACCAGACAGTGATCAGCCCCAGCATTTT; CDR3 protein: CASSPDSDQPQHF
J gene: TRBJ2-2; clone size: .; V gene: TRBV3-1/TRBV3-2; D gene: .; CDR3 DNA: TGTGCCAGCAGCCAAGCAGTCTTAAACACCGGGGAGCTGTTTTTT; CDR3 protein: CASSQAVLNTGELFF
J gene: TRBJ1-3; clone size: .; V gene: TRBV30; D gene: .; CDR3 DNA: TGTGCCTGGAGTGTATCAGGGGCTGGCGGAAACACCATATATTTT; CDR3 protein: CAWSVSGAGGNTIYF
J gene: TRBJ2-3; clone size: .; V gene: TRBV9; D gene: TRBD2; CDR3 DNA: TGTGCCAGCAGCGCCGGGACTAGCGGGGGCGGATTCACAGATACGCAGTATTTT; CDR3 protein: CASSAGTSGGGFTDTQYF
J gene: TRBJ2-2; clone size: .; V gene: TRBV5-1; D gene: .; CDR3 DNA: TGCGCCAGCAGCTTGCCAGGGGTCCCCGGGGAGCTGTTTTTT; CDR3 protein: CASSLPGVPGELFF
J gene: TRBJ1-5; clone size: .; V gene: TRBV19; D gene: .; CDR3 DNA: TGTGCCAGTATTAGAACCGACAGAGTAAATCAGCCCCAGCATTTT; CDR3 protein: CASIRTDRVNQPQHF
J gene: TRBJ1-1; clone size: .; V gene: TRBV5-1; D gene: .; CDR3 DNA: TGCGCCAGCCGACAGGAGATGAACACTGAAGCTTTCTTT; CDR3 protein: CASRQEMNTEAFF
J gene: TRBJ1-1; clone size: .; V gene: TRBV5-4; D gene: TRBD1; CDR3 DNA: TGTGCCAGCAGCTTGGAACAGGGGAGGACTGAAGCTTTCTTT; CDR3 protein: CASSLEQGRTEAFF